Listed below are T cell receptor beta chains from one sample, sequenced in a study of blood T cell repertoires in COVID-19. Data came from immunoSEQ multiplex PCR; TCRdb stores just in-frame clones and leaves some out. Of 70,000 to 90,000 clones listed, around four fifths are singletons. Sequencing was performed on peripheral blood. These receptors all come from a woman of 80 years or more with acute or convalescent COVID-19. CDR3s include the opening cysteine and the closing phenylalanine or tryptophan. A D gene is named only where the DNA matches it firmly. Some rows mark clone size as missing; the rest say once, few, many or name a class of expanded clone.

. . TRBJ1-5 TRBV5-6 CASSTKRENQPQHF TGTGCCAGCAGTACAAAACGGGAAAATCAGCCCCAGCATTTT
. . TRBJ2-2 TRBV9 CASSSPGVGGELFF TGTGCCAGCAGCTCCCCAGGGGTAGGCGGGGAGCTGTTTTTT
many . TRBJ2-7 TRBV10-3 CAIRPQVYYEQYF TGTGCCATCAGGCCACAGGTTTACTACGAGCAGTACTTC
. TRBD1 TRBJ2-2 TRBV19 CASRRDRETGELFF TGTGCCAGTAGACGGGACAGGGAAACCGGGGAGCTGTTTTTT
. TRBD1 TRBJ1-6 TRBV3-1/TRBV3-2 CASSIQTGGYNSPLHF TGTGCCAGCAGCATTCAGACAGGGGGCTATAATTCACCCCTCCACTTT
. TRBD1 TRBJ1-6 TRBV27 CASSLGTEIHYNSPLHF TGTGCCAGCAGTTTAGGGACAGAGATTCACTATAATTCACCCCTCCACTTT
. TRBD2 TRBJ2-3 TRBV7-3 CASSPGVAGGRDTQYF TGTGCCAGCAGCCCAGGAGTAGCGGGGGGCAGAGATACGCAGTATTTT
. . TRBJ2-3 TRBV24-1 CATSSAGPPKNTQYF TGTGCCACCAGTTCGGCGGGGCCGCCGAAAAATACGCAGTATTTT
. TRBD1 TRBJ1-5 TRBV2 CASTGSGGNQPQHF TGTGCCAGCACAGGTTCAGGGGGAAATCAGCCCCAGCATTTT
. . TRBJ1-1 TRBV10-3 CAISEGRLLNTEAFF TGTGCCATCAGTGAGGGCAGACTCCTGAACACTGAAGCTTTCTTT
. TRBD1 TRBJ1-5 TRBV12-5 CASGGQYSNQPQHF TGTGCTAGTGGGGGACAGTATAGCAATCAGCCCCAGCATTTT
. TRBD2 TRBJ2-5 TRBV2 CASRRLAGEETQYF TGTGCCAGCAGAAGACTAGCGGGAGAAGAGACCCAGTACTTC
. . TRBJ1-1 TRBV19 CASSSDRSLRAQPEAFF TGTGCCAGTAGTTCAGACAGGTCACTCCGGGCCCAGCCTGAAGCTTTCTTT
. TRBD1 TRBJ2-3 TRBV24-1 CATSDQGQGDQGTQYF TGTGCCACCAGTGACCAGGGACAGGGCGACCAGGGTACGCAGTATTTT
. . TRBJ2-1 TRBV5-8 CASSLRRYGSYNEQFF TGTGCCAGCAGCTTGAGGCGGTACGGCTCCTACAATGAGCAGTTCTTC
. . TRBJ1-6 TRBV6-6 CASSYSEADSPLHF TGTGCCAGCAGTTACTCGGAGGCGGATTCACCCCTCCACTTT
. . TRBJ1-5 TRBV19 CASSPQQGSQPQHF TGTGCCAGTAGTCCCCAGCAGGGAAGCCAGCCCCAGCATTTT
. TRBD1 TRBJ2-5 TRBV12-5 CASGLGDRGRRETQYF TGTGCTAGTGGTTTGGGGGACAGGGGGCGCAGGGAGACCCAGTACTTC
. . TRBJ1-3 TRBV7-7 CASSPGNGNTIYF TGTGCTAGCTCTCCAGGGAATGGAAACACCATATATTTT
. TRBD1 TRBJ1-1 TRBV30 CALEWGTVSTEAFF TGTGCCTTGGAATGGGGGACAGTGAGTACTGAAGCTTTCTTT
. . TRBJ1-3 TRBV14 CASSQDLPGGNTIYF TGTGCCAGCAGCCAAGATCTGCCAGGGGGAAACACCATATATTTT
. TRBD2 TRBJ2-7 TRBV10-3 CAASSGSIDEQYF TGTGCCGCTTCTAGCGGGAGTATCGACGAGCAGTACTTC
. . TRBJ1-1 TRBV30 CAWTNYPAGRQAFF TGTGCCTGGACCAATTACCCTGCTGGGAGGCAAGCTTTCTTT
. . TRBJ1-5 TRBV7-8 CASSFRRGHQPQHF TGTGCCAGCAGTTTTAGGCGGGGTCATCAGCCCCAGCATTTT
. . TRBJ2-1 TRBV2 CASSDQGENEQFF TGTGCCAGCAGTGACCAGGGCGAAAATGAGCAGTTCTTC
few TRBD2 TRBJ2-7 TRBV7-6 CASSLGTSGSVAYEQYF TGTGCCAGCAGCTTGGGGACTAGCGGGAGTGTCGCCTACGAGCAGTACTTC
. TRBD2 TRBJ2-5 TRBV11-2 CASSFPLAVQETQYF TGTGCCAGCAGCTTCCCACTAGCGGTCCAAGAGACCCAGTACTTC
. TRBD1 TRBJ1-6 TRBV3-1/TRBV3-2 CASSQGQGRGSPLHF TGTGCCAGCAGCCAGGGACAGGGAAGAGGATCACCCCTCCACTTT
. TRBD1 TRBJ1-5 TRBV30 CAWSGDYGQGSNQPQHF TGTGCCTGGAGTGGGGATTATGGACAGGGGAGCAATCAGCCCCAGCATTTT
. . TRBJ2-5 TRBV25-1 CASSEARTTLVTQYF TGTGCCAGCAGTGAAGCCCGAACAACCCTTGTGACCCAGTACTTC
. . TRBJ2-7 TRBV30 CAWSVQVEGEQYF TGTGCCTGGAGTGTACAGGTGGAAGGGGAGCAGTACTTC
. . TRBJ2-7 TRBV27 CASSPGTYEQYF TGTGCCAGCAGTCCCGGTACTTACGAGCAGTACTTC
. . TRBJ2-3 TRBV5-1 CASSLRDSGIADTQYF TGCGCCAGCAGCTTGAGGGATAGCGGTATCGCAGATACGCAGTATTTT
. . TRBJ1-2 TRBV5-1 CASSLARTADVYTF TGCGCCAGCAGCTTAGCCCGGACAGCGGACGTCTACACCTTC
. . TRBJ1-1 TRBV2 CASSGETGGFEAFF TGTGCCAGCAGTGGAGAGACGGGGGGCTTTGAAGCTTTCTTT
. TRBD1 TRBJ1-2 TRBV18 CASSPPAVDRGQRYGYTF TGTGCCAGCTCACCACCGGCCGTGGACCGGGGACAGCGCTATGGCTACACCTTC
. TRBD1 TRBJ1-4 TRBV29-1 CSVESGTGVEKLFF TGCAGCGTTGAATCTGGGACAGGGGTTGAAAAACTGTTTTTT